This TCR beta chain was identified in a study of OX40 agonist ivuxolimab in advanced cancers. Across the study: Ivuxolimab is a fully human IgG2 antibody that activates OX40 (CD134).

Prior autoimmune disease or systemic immunosuppression barred patients. Study outcomes and limitations: People who partly responded at 0.1-3.0 mg/kg had some of the least clonal expansion seen. CD4+ and CD8+ blood T cells expanded clonally by week 6 at 0.1 to 3.0 mg/kg.

For this clone: Antigen: not known.

Libraries were prepared by immunoSEQ multiplex PCR; TCRdb keeps only in-frame clonotypes and omits some of them. The sample records under 150,000 clones, 80% to 90% being singletons. Trimming shortened V by 2 bases and J by 9 bases, and 11 bases separated the two germline ends. Germline values: CDR1 SEHNR, CDR2 FQNEAQ (reference sequence). CDR3 length: 14 amino acids. The sample here was CD4+ or CD8+ T cells sorted from blood, taken in a trial of the OX40 agonist ivuxolimab. The chain is built from TRBV7-9 and TRBJ1-6, with D hard to call. This TCR came from an adult with an advanced solid tumor such as melanoma, head and neck, liver or kidney cancer. As DNA, the CDR3 is TGTGCCAGCAGCTTATTCGACGGTTCTTCACCCCTCCACTTT. This encodes CASSLFDGSSPLHF.